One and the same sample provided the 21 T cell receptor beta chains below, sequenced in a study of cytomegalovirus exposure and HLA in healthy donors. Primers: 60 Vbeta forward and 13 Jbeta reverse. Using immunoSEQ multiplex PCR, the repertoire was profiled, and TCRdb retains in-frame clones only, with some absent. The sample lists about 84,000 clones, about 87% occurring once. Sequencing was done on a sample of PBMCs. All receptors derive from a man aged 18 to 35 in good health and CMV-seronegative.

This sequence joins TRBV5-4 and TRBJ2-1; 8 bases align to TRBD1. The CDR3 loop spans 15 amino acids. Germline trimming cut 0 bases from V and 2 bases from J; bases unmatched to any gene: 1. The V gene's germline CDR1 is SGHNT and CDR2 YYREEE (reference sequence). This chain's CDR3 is CASSLGTGTYNEQFF. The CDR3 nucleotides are TGTGCCAGCAGCTTGGGGACAGGGACCTACAATGAGCAGTTCTTC. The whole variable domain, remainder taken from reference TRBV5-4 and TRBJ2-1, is ETGVTQSPTHLIKTRGQQVTLRCSSQSGHNTVSWYQQALGQGPQFIFQYYREEENGRGNFPPRFSGLQFPNYSSELNVNALELDDSALYLCASSLGTGTYNEQFFGPGTRLTVL.

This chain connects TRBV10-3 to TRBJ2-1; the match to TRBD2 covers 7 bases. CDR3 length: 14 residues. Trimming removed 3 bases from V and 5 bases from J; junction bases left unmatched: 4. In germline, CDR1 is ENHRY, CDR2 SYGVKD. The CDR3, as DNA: TGTGCCATCAGTGATAGCCTAGCGGACAATGAGCAGTTCTTC. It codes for CAISDSLADNEQFF.

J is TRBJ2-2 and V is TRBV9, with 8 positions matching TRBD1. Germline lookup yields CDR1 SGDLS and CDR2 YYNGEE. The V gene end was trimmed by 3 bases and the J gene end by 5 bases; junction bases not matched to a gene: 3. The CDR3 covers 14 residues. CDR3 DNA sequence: TGTGCCAGCAGCGACGGGACAGGAACCGGGGAGCTGTTTTTT. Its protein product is CASSDGTGTGELFF.

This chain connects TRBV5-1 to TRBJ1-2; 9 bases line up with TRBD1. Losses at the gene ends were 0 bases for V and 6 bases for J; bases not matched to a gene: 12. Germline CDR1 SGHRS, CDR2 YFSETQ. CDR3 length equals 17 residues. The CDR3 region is CASSLGTGEELVNGYTF. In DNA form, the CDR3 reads TGCGCCAGCAGCTTGGGGACAGGGGAAGAGTTAGTAAATGGCTACACCTTC.

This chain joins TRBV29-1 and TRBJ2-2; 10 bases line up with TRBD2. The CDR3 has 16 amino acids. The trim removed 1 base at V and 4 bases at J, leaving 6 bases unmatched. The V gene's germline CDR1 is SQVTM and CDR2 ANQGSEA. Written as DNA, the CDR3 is TGCAGCGTTGAAGGGGGCCTAGCGGGAGTCACCGGGGAGCTGTTTTTT. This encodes CSVEGGLAGVTGELFF.

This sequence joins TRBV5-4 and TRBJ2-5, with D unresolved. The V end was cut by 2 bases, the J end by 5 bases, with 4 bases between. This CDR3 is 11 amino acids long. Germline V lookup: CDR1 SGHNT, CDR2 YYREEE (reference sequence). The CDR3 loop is CASSFSETQYF. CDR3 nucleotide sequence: TGTGCCAGCAGCTTCTCCGAGACCCAGTACTTC.

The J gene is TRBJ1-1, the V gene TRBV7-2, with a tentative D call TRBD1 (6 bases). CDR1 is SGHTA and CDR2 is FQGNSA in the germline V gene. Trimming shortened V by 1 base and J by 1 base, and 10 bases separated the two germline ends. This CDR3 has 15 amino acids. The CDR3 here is CASSLVQTGNTEAFF. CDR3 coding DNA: TGTGCCAGCAGCTTAGTTCAGACAGGGAACACTGAAGCTTTCTTT.

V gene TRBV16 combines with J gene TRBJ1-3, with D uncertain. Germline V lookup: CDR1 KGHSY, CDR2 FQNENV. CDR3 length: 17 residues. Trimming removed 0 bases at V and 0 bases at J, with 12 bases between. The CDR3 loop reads CASSQSTRQFSGNTIYF. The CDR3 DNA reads TGTGCCAGCAGCCAATCGACCAGACAATTCTCTGGAAACACCATATATTTT. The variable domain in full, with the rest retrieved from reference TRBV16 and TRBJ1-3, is GEEVAQTPKHLVRGEGQKAKLYCAPIKGHSYVFWYQQVLKNEFKFLISFQNENVFDETGMPKERFSAKCLPNSPCSLEIQATKLEDSAVYFCASSQSTRQFSGNTIYFGEGSWLTVV.

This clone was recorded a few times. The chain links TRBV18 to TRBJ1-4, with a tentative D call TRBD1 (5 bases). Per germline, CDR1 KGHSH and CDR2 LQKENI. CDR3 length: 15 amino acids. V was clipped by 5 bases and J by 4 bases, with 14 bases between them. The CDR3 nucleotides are TGTGCCAGCTCATCGTCCTACAGGAGTAATGAAAAACTGTTTTTT. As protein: CASSSSYRSNEKLFF.

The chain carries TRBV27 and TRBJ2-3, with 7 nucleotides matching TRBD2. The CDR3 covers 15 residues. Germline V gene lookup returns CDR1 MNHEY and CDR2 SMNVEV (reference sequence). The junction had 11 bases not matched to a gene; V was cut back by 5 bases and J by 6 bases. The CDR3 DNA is TGTGCCAGCAGTGGAGCGGGACGGGTGTGGGATACGCAGTATTTT. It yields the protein CASSGAGRVWDTQYF.

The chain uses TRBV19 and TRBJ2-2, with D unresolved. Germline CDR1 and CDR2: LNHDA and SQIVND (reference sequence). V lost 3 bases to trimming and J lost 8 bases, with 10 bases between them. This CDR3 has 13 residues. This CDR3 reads CASSIQTGGELFF. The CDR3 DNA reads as TGTGCCAGTAGTATCCAGACTGGGGGGGAGCTGTTTTTT. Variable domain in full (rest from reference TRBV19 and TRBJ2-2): DGGITQSPKYLFRKEGQNVTLSCEQNLNHDAMYWYRQDPGQGLRLIYYSQIVNDFQKGDIAEGYSVSREKKESFPLTVTSAQKNPTAFYLCASSIQTGGELFFGEGSRLTVL.

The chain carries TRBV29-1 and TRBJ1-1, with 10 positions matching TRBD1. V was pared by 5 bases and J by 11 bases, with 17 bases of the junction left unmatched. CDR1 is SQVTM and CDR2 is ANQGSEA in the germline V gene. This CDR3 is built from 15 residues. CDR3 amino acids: CSVRNRDRGLGRAFF. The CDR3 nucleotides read TGCAGCGTTAGAAACCGGGACAGGGGCCTCGGTCGGGCTTTCTTT.

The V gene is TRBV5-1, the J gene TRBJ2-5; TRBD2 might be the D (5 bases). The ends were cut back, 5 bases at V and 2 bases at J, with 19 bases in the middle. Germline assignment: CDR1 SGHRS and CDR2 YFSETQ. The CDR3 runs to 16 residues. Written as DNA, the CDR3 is TGCGCCAGCAGTTCAGCCTTGAGGGCCCCACAAGAGACCCAGTACTTC. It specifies CASSSALRAPQETQYF.

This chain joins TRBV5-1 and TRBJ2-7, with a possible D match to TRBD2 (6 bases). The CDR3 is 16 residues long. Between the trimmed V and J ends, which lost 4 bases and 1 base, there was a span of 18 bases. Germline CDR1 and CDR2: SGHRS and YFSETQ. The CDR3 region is CASSKSGTDPSYEQYF. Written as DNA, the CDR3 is TGCGCCAGCAGCAAATCTGGGACTGACCCATCCTACGAGCAGTACTTC.

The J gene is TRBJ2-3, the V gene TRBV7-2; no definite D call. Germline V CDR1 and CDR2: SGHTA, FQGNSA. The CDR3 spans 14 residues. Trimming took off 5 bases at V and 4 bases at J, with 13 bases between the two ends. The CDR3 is CASSPLTVPDTQYF. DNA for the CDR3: TGTGCCAGCAGCCCCTTAACGGTCCCAGATACGCAGTATTTT.

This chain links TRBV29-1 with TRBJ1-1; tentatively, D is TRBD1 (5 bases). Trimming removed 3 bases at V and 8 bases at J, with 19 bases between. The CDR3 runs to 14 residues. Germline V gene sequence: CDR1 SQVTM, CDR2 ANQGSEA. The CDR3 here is CSVEGQRGALEAFF. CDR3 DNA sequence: TGCAGCGTTGAGGGGCAGCGAGGAGCCCTCGAAGCTTTCTTT.

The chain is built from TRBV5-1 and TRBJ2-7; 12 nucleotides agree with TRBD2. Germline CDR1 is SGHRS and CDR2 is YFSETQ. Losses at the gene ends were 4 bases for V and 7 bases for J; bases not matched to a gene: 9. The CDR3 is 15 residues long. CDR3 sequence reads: CASSTGLAGRGEQYF. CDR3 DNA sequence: TGCGCCAGCAGCACCGGACTAGCGGGGCGGGGGGAGCAGTACTTC.

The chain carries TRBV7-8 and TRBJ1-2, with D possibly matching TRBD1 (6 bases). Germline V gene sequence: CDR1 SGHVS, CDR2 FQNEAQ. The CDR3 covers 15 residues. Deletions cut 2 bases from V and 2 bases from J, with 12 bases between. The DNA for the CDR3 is TGTGCCAGCAGCTTAATCCGGGACATCAACTATGGCTACACCTTC. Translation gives CASSLIRDINYGYTF.

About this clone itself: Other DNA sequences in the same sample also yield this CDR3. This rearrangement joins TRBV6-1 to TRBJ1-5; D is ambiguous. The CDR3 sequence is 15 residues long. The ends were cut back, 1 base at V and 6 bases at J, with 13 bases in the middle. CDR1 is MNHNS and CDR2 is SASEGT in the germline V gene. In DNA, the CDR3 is TGTGCCAGCAGTGAAGTACGGTTTACGGGTCAGCCCCAGCATTTT. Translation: CASSEVRFTGQPQHF.

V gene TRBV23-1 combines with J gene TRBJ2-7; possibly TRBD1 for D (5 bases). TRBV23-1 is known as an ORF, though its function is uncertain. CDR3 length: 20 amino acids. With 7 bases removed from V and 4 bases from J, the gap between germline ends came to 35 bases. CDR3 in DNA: TGCGCCAGCAATGGGTCGCAGGGCTTTGGGATACACGTGGAGAAATACGAGCAGTACTTC. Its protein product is CASNGSQGFGIHVEKYEQYF.

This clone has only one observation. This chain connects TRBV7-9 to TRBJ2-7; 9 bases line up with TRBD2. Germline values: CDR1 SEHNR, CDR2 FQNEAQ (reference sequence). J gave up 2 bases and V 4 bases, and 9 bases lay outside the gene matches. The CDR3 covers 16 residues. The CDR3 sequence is CASSSQTSGLPYEQYF. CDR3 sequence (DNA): TGTGCCAGCAGCTCCCAAACTAGCGGGTTGCCCTACGAGCAGTACTTC.